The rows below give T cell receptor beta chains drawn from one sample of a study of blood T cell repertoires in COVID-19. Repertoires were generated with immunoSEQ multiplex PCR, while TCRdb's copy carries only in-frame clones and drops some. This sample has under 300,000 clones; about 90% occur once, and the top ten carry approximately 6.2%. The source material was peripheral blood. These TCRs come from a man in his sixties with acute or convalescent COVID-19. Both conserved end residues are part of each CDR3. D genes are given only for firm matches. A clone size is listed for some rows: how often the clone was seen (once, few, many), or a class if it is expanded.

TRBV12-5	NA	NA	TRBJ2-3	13	TGTGCTAGTGGAAGGGGCGGCGCAGATACGCAGTATTTT	CASGRGGADTQYF
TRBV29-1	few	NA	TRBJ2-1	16	TGCAGCGTTGAAGATCCCGGGGTGAGCTCCTACAATGAGCAGTTCTTC	CSVEDPGVSSYNEQFF
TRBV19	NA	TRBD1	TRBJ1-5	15	TGTGCCAGTAGTATCCGAAGGACAGGGGCTCAGCCCCAGCATTTT	CASSIRRTGAQPQHF
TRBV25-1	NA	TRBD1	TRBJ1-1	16	TGTGCCAGCAGTTTCGGGACAGGGGGCGAGTACACTGAAGCTTTCTTT	CASSFGTGGEYTEAFF
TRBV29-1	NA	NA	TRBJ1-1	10	TGCAGCGTTGAAAGGGAGGAAGCTTTCTTT	CSVEREEAFF
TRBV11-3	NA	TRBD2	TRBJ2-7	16	TGTGCCAGCACCCAGAGGGCGGGACTAGTCTCCTACGAGCAGTACTTC	CASTQRAGLVSYEQYF
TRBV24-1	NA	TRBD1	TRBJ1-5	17	TGTGCCACCAGTGATACCCACGGGACAGGGATCAATCAGCCCCAGCATTTT	CATSDTHGTGINQPQHF
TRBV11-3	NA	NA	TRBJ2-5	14	TGTGCCAGCAGCTTAGATCTGCGGGGAGAGACCCAGTACTTC	CASSLDLRGETQYF
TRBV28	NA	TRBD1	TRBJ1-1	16	TGTGCCAGCAGTTCCCCAGGACAGGGGGCTTTCACTGAAGCTTTCTTT	CASSSPGQGAFTEAFF
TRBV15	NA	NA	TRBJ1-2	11	TGTGCCACGAGGGGAGGGGTTGGCTACACCTTC	CATRGGVGYTF
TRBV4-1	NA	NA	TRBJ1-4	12	TGCGCCAGCAGCCAAGTGGCTGAAAAACTGTTTTTT	CASSQVAEKLFF
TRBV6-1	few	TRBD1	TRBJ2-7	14	TGTGCCAGCAGTCCGCGACAGGGTTGGTACGAGCAGTACTTC	CASSPRQGWYEQYF
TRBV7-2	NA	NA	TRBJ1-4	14	TGTGCCAGCAGCCCCCTCCCGGGGGGGGAAAAACTGTTTTTT	CASSPLPGGEKLFF
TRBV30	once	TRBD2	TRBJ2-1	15	TGTGCCTGGAGGCTTCTAGCGGGAGCCCACAATGAGCAGTTCTTC	CAWRLLAGAHNEQFF
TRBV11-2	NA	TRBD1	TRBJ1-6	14	TGTGCCAGCAGCTGGGGACAGAATAATTCACCCCTCCACTTT	CASSWGQNNSPLHF
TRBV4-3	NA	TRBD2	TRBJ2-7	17	TGCGCCAGCAGCCAAGCCTCTACGTCTGCGGGAGGATTTGAGCAGTACTTC	CASSQASTSAGGFEQYF
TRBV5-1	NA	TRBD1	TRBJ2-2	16	TGCGCCAGCAGCGGAAGACAGGGGGCGGACACCGGGGAGCTGTTTTTT	CASSGRQGADTGELFF
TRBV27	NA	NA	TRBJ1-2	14	TGTGCCAGCAGTTTGGCGGGGGCAAGGGCTGGCTACACCTTC	CASSLAGARAGYTF
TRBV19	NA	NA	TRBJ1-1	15	TGTGCCAGTAGTGGATACAGAACCTTTGGAACTGAAGCTTTCTTT	CASSGYRTFGTEAFF
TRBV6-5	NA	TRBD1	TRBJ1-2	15	TGTGCCAGCAGTTACGCTGGGACAGGCATCTATGGCTACACCTTC	CASSYAGTGIYGYTF
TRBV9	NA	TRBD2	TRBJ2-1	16	TGTGCCAGCAGCGCCCTAGCGGGAGGCTCCTACAATGAGCAGTTCTTC	CASSALAGGSYNEQFF
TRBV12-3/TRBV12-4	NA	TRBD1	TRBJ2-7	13	TGTGCCAGCAGTTTATTGGGACAGGGACGAAGGTACTTC	CASSLLGQGRRYF